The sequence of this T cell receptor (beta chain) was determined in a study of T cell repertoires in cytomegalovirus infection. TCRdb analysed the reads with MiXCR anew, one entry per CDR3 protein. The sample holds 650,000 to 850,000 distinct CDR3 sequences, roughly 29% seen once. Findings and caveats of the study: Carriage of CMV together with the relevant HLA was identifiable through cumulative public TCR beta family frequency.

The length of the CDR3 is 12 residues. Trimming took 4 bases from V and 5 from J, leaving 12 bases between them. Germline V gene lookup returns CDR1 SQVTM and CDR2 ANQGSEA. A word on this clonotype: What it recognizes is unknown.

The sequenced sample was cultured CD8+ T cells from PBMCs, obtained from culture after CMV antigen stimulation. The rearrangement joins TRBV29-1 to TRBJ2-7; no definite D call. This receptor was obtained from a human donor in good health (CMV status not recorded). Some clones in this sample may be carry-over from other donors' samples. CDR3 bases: TGCAGCGTTGTGGGTGTAGGTCACGAGCAGTACTTC. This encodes CSVVGVGHEQYF.